Listed here are 15 T cell receptor beta chains from one sample, sequenced in a study of CD8+ T cells in alopecia areata. Treatment reported: oral pan-JAK inhibitor, 5-10 mg twice daily. RNA was isolated and reverse transcribed to cDNA, the sequencing template. Clones were read by immunoSEQ multiplex PCR, and TCRdb kept only the in-frame ones, dropping some. The data contain under 150,000 clones, around 63% of them seen just once; the ten biggest clones take up under 7.5%. The sample in question was CD4+ T cells sorted from blood, obtained at week 4, from a patient treated with tofacitinib. These receptor sequences come from a human donor with alopecia areata.

The chain uses TRBV30 and TRBJ2-7; D is uncertain. This CDR3 has 12 amino acids. Trimming took 4 bases from V and 9 from J, leaving 16 bases between them. Per the germline V gene, CDR1 is GTSNPN and CDR2 is SVGIG (reference sequence). The CDR3, as DNA: TGTGCCTGGACGCCCCAGATTTCGCGGCAGTACTTC. Protein product: CAWTPQISRQYF.

The V gene is TRBV5-1, the J gene TRBJ2-7, with 7 positions matching TRBD1. CDR1 is SGHRS and CDR2 is YFSETQ in the germline V gene. V shed 2 bases and J 0 bases; nucleotides not matched to a gene: 5. The CDR3 runs 15 residues. CDR3 loop: CASSFGDRVSYEQYF. DNA of the CDR3: TGCGCCAGCAGCTTCGGCGACAGGGTCTCCTACGAGCAGTACTTC.

The chain uses TRBV10-3 and TRBJ1-2; TRBD1 aligns across 9 bases. The J segment lost 2 bases and the V segment lost 11 bases, leaving 6 bases of the junction unmatched. The CDR3 loop spans 13 amino acids. The V gene's germline CDR1 is ENHRY and CDR2 SYGVKD. The DNA of the CDR3 is TGTGCCGTATACAGGGGGCACAACTATGGCTACACCTTC. It encodes CAVYRGHNYGYTF.

In its sample, this clone was seen once. This chain joins TRBV25-1 and TRBJ2-2; 7 positions match TRBD2. Per the germline V gene, CDR1 is MGHDK and CDR2 is SYGVNS. With 2 bases clipped from V and 3 bases from J, the junction kept 0 bases outside the gene matches. The length of the CDR3 is 14 residues. CDR3 loop: CASSEAGDTGELFF. CDR3 bases: TGTGCCAGCAGTGAAGCGGGGGACACCGGGGAGCTGTTTTTT.

CDR3 DNA sequence: TGTGCCAGCAGTGTGCAGCGGGGGGGCGCAACAGATACGCAGTATTTT. It yields the protein CASSVQRGGATDTQYF. The V gene is TRBV2, the J gene TRBJ2-3; 10 bases match TRBD2. This CDR3 has 16 residues. Germline V gene sequence: CDR1 SNHLY, CDR2 FYNNEI. With V trimmed by 4 bases and J by 3 bases, 7 bases remained unmatched.

The chain couples TRBV25-1 to TRBJ1-1, with D tentatively TRBD1 (5 bases). The germline V and J ends were trimmed by 6 bases and 4 bases, with 21 bases remaining between them. This CDR3 spans 16 amino acids. In germline, CDR1 is MGHDK, CDR2 SYGVNS. This CDR3 is CASRRLDSVEGTEAFF. The CDR3 DNA reads as TGTGCCAGCAGGAGACTAGACAGTGTTGAAGGCACTGAAGCTTTCTTT.

This chain's CDR3 is CAWSVLGTGEGYTF. DNA of the CDR3: TGTGCCTGGAGTGTATTGGGGACAGGGGAAGGCTACACCTTC. The chain links TRBV30 to TRBJ1-2; 10 bases match TRBD1. Unmatched junction bases numbered 6, after V lost 0 bases and J lost 8 bases. The CDR3 runs 14 residues. The germline V gene has CDR1 GTSNPN and CDR2 SVGIG (reference sequence).

V is TRBV29-1 and J is TRBJ2-3; possibly TRBD2 for D (7 bases). From germline, CDR1 is SQVTM and CDR2 ANQGSEA. CDR3 size: 11 residues. V lost 8 bases to trimming and J lost 5 bases, with 11 bases between them. The CDR3 DNA sequence: TGCAGCCTGAGGGGGGGAGATACGCAGTATTTT. It specifies CSLRGGDTQYF.

V usage is TRBV29-1 and J usage is TRBJ2-5, with 10 bases identical to TRBD1. The germline V gene has CDR1 SQVTM and CDR2 ANQGSEA. This CDR3 comprises 14 residues. The junction had 5 bases not matched to a gene; V was cut back by 5 bases and J by 2 bases. In nucleotides, the CDR3 is TGCAGCGTTTGGGACAGGGGAAGACAAGAGACCCAGTACTTC. Translating it yields CSVWDRGRQETQYF.

This clone was seen a few times. This rearrangement joins TRBV29-1 to TRBJ1-1; D not resolved. Germline CDR1 and CDR2: SQVTM and ANQGSEA. The CDR3 contains 11 residues. V shed 2 bases and J shed 8 bases, with 9 bases lying between them. CDR3: CSVESPAEAFF. CDR3 DNA sequence: TGCAGCGTTGAATCGCCAGCCGAAGCTTTCTTT. Full variable domain (outside the CDR3, taken from reference TRBV29-1 and TRBJ1-1): SAVISQKPSRDICQRGTSLTIQCQVDSQVTMMFWYRQQPGQSLTLIATANQGSEATYESGFVIDKFPISRPNLTFSTLTVSNMSPEDSSIYLCSVESPAEAFFGQGTRLTVV.

The gene calls are TRBV5-1 and TRBJ2-1, with 12 bases lining up with TRBD2. The CDR3 totals 16 residues. Germline values: CDR1 SGHRS, CDR2 YFSETQ. V shed 4 bases and J 2 bases; nucleotides not matched to a gene: 4. CDR3 region: CASSPRLAGAYNEQFF. In DNA form, the CDR3 reads TGCGCCAGCAGCCCCCGACTAGCGGGGGCCTACAATGAGCAGTTCTTC.

On this clone itself: The sample carries other DNA sequences with the same CDR3. V is TRBV30 and J is TRBJ1-2; D not certain. This CDR3 is 11 amino acids long. V dropped 0 bases and J dropped 8 bases, with 7 bases sitting between them. Per the germline V gene, CDR1 is GTSNPN and CDR2 is SVGIG (reference sequence). The DNA for the CDR3 is TGTGCCTGGAGTGTAGGGAGAGGCTACACCTTC. Translated, it gives CAWSVGRGYTF.

The table lists this clone with a few counts. The gene calls are TRBV20-1 and TRBJ2-1; D unclear. Trimming left V 0 bases short and J 10 bases short, with 7 bases between. Germline V lookup: CDR1 DFQATT, CDR2 SNEGSKA (reference sequence). The CDR3 totals 11 residues. This CDR3 is CSARDSEEQFF. The DNA for the CDR3 is TGCAGTGCTAGAGATTCGGAGGAGCAGTTCTTC.

J is TRBJ2-5 and V is TRBV10-3; D is unresolved. Germline V gene data show CDR1 as ENHRY and CDR2 as SYGVKD. Between the trimmed V and J ends, which lost 0 bases and 7 bases, there was a span of 6 bases. The CDR3 is made up of 12 amino acids. The CDR3 DNA is TGTGCCATCAGTGAGTCGAAGGTGACCCAGTACTTC. Translation gives CAISESKVTQYF.

Only a few counts were recorded for this clone. The CDR3 sequence is CASSRLYEQYF. The DNA of the CDR3 is TGTGCCAGCAGCCGCCTCTACGAGCAGTACTTC. The chain joins TRBV7-3 to TRBJ2-7; D is undetermined. CDR1 is SGHTA and CDR2 is FQGTGA in the germline V gene. The length of the CDR3 is 11 residues. Trimming took 5 bases from V and 3 from J, leaving 5 bases between them. Supplemented by reference TRBV7-3 and TRBJ2-7, the full variable domain reads GAGVSQTPSNKVTEKGKYVELRCDPISGHTALYWYRQSLGQGPEFLIYFQGTGAADDSGLPNDRFFAVRPEGSVSTLKIQRTERGDSAVYLCASSRLYEQYFGPGTRLTVT.